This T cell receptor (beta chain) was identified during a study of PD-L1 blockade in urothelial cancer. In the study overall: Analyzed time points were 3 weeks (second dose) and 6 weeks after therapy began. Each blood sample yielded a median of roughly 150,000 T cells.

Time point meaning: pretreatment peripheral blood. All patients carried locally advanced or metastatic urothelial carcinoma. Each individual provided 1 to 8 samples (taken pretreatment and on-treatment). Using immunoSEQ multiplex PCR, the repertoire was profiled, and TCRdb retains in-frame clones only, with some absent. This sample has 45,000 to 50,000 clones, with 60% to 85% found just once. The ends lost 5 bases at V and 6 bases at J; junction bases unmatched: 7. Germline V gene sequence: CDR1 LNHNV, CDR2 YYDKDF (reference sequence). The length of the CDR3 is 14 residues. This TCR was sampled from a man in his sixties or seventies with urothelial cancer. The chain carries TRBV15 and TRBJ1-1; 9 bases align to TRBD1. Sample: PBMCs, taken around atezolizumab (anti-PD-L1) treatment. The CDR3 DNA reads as TGTGCCACCAGCTTAGTGACAGGGGGTCCTGAAGCTTTCTTT. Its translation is CATSLVTGGPEAFF.